This T cell receptor (beta chain) is drawn from a study of T cell responses to AZD1222 COVID-19 vaccine. CDR1 SGHNT and CDR2 YYREEE come from the germline V gene (reference sequence). The CDR3 consists of 15 residues. Trimming took 0 bases from V and 3 from J; bases not matched to a gene: 1. Sequenced by immunoSEQ multiplex PCR; TCRdb stores in-frame clones only, minus some. The sample records 110,000 to 150,000 clones, more than 85% being singletons. This sequence was found in an adult in good health. The sequencing used peripheral blood, collected on day 0 of AZD1222 vaccination. The J gene is TRBJ2-7, the V gene TRBV5-4; 12 bases align to TRBD2. The CDR3 sequence is CASSLVTSGGYEQYF. As DNA, the CDR3 is TGTGCCAGCAGCTTGGTGACTAGCGGGGGCTACGAGCAGTACTTC. Based on the CDR3 plus reference TRBV5-4 and TRBJ2-7, the full variable domain is ETGVTQSPTHLIKTRGQQVTLRCSSQSGHNTVSWYQQALGQGPQFIFQYYREEENGRGNFPPRFSGLQFPNYSSELNVNALELDDSALYLCASSLVTSGGYEQYFGPGTRLTVT.